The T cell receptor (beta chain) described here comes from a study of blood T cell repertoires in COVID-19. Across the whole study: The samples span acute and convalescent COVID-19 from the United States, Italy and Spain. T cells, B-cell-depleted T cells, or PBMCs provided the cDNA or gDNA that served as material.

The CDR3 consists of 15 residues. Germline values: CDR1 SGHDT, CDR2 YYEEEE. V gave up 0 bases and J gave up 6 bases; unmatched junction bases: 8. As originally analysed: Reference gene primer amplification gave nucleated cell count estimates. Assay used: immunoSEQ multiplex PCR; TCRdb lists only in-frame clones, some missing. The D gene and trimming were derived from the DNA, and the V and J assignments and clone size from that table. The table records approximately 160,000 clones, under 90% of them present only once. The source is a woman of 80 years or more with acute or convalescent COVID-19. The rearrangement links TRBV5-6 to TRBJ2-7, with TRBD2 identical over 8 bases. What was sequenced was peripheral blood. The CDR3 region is CASSLEAGALPEQYF. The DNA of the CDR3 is TGTGCCAGCAGCTTGGAAGCGGGGGCGCTTCCCGAGCAGTACTTC.